The entry below gives a single T cell receptor beta chain sequence along with its context. The antigen this receptor binds is unknown. Base-call qualities are not available, and no considerably larger clone is one nucleotide away. This sample was included in a study of cytomegalovirus exposure and HLA in healthy donors (dated by TCRdb to 2017 to 2019). For the study in its entirety: An earlier analysis of roughly 500 of the donors reported around 280 Gb of sequence data and 117 million unique TCR beta sequences obtained from about 200 million T cells. Along with the approximately 700-subject first cohort, a separate validation cohort of about 110 different subjects was used. Every discovery cohort repertoire had been produced on one sequencing platform. Among 350 to 400 genotyped donors of the cohort, an average of around 240,000 unique TCR beta nucleotide sequences were sequenced per donor, around 20% of them non-productive. An earlier analysis of 587 of the donors used high-throughput TCR beta sequencing to judge whether each TCR beta V gene segment behaved as functional or pseudogenic. The genetic ancestry cluster associated with self-reported Caucasian donors included 81% of the 398 genotyped donors. About 310 gigabases of sequencing data and 78 million or so unique TCR sequences were included in an early release covering several hundred HLA-typed donors. The study was designed to test whether signatures of past pathogen exposure could be identified by cataloging public T cell receptors. Several DR-DQ haplotypes were treated as single units for association and clustering because of strong linkage in the cohort. The later analysis used no new phenotypic data to find candidate immune exposures, relying instead on TCR beta sequences and their occurrence across donors. Donor age, sex, ethnicity and CMV serostatus were collected together with the repertoire data. The study profiled the T cell repertoires of approximately 700 subjects by immunosequencing and related them to cytomegalovirus serostatus. HLA typing covered class I and class II loci at four-digit resolution. In a later analysis, previously published TCR beta repertoires from 500 to 750 donors were re-analyzed and high-resolution HLA genotyping was added so that TCR occurrence patterns could be studied. Typing coverage differed by locus: A, B, C, DRB1 and DQB1 were typed in about 629-640 donors, DQA1 in 522, DPA1 in 600 to 610, and DPB1 in 472. To predict cytomegalovirus infection status, the study combined high-throughput TCR immunosequencing, statistical association of individual TCRs with disease status, and machine learning. Genome-wide SNP genotypes for about three fifths of the roughly 700 donors were used in a later genetic analysis, which treated that subset as a discovery cohort. Findings and caveats that apply to the study as a whole: Several of the top co-occurrence clusters appeared to be linked to parvovirus B19, influenza, CMV and Epstein-Barr virus, according to a later analysis. Immune exposure information for the cohort was limited to CMV serostatus. According to a later genetic analysis, donors in an Asian-associated ancestry cluster had fewer N-insertions in productive TCRs than the approximately 700-donor mean. The sequencing pipeline was judged likely to have produced a cluster of highly shared sequence variants as a technical artifact. In the study, 150 to 200 TCR beta chains were listed as associated with cytomegalovirus. Strong co-occurrence of HLA alleles, especially DR and DQ, made assigning TCR associations to individual alleles difficult. Compared with equally common non-associated chains, HLA-associated TCR beta chains in a later analysis were more clonally expanded and had lower generation probabilities. In a later analysis, most CMV-associated TCR beta chains were found to appear HLA-restricted, with HLA associations seemingly driven largely by CMV exposure. A later analysis found that TCR association rates varied across HLA loci, with DRB1 alleles showing the most associated TCRs and HLA-C alleles the fewest. A few of the identified cytomegalovirus-associated TCR beta chains were confirmed in vitro to be specific for cytomegalovirus antigens. In both the original and validation cohorts, the classifier was reported to diagnose cytomegalovirus status with high specificity and sensitivity. According to the authors, the approach could potentially be generalized to other disease states and immunological phenotypes. Most TCR sequences were seen in very few donors, while some public TCRs were found in many individuals. In a later analysis, 16,951 TCR beta sequences were associated with specific HLA alleles at a false discovery rate of 0.05. In this cohort, only TCR beta chains were sequenced, and detectable features were limited by the absence of alpha or paired-chain data. A further reported finding was that TCR beta sequences accurately predicted the HLA-A and HLA-B alleles for most subjects in the first cohort. Because HLA typing was unavailable for some donors at each locus, only the typed subset was used in association tests. Because counts were too low, seventeen rarely observed V segments, including chromosome 9 orphons, were excluded from the earlier analysis of several hundred of the donors. In an earlier analysis of about 540 of the donors, most TCR beta V segments were observed in productive rearrangements about 87% or about 30% of the time, broadly matching IMGT annotations. The 87-base-pair reads could not distinguish some IMGT-functional V segments, including TRBV6-2 and TRBV6-3, so those segments were excluded. In a later genetic analysis, a missense DCLRE1C variant was associated with V-gene and J-gene trimming of TCR beta chains, and the association was replicated in an independent cohort. Linkage disequilibrium might explain the correlated functional status among segregating V segments, but an unknown experimental factor could not be ruled out. The presence/absence analyses assumed that sequencing depth was roughly uniform across donors, and that assumption may not be true.

Trimming takes 2 bases from V and 3 bases from J, and the germline ends sit 17 bases apart. In the germline V gene (reference sequence), CDR1 corresponds to SGHNT and CDR2 to YYREEE. Reading from cysteine to phenylalanine, the CDR3 counts 16 amino acids. Kept here is only the CDR3 DNA, which spans 48 bases and is read in frame from base 1. Receptor libraries were prepared by the immunoSEQ multiplex PCR assay. The multiplex PCR relied on a mix of 60 forward primers for TCR Vbeta segments and 13 reverse primers for TCR Jbeta segments. The CDR3 region of rearranged TCR beta genes was amplified from genomic DNA with a multiplex PCR assay. The amplified TCR beta libraries were sequenced on the Illumina HiSeq System as 87-base-pair reads. Processing in the source paper ran as follows. Across the roughly 670 repertoires, a later analysis counted roughly 77 million unique TCR beta chains, some 11 million of which were shared by at least two donors. A nearest-neighbor algorithm error-corrected the raw reads and collapsed the reads into unique sequences, merging closely related sequences to remove PCR and sequencing errors. CDR3 sequences were aligned to IMGT reference sequences to assign V, D and J gene segments. For a sequence to be retained, a match of at least six nucleotides to both a V gene segment and a J gene segment was required. A rearrangement counted as productive if the CDR3 had no stop codons and remained in frame with V and J, and every other rearrangement counted as non-productive. Following IMGT convention, CDR3 was defined as the stretch from the second conserved V-encoded cysteine to the conserved J-encoded phenylalanine. The earlier analysis of 500 to 750 of the donors excluded any sequence lacking an unambiguous match to a single V gene segment. An earlier analysis of a few hundred of the donors classified V segments as functional when productive rearrangements were above 56.7% and as segregating when the standard deviation between donors was above 5%. A statistical classification framework was built for diagnosing cytomegalovirus status from the catalog of TCR beta chain sequences. In a later analysis, TCR nucleotide sequences were compared against IMGT/GENE-DB human TR gene sequences so that V and J genes could be assigned. The TCRdist pipeline was used in a later analysis to assign CDR3 sequences and most-parsimonious VDJ recombination scenarios. In a later analysis, each TCR beta chain was defined by its CDR3 amino acid sequence together with its V-gene family, and reads without a unique V-gene family were excluded. As a way to deal with suspected cross-contamination and a sequencing artifact, a later analysis dropped approximately 590 nucleotide sequences that were highly shared and had low generation probability. In a later analysis, a clonal expansion index was calculated for each public chain from normalized within-repertoire ranks of inferred template counts. Generation probabilities in a later analysis came from a VDJ recombination model fitted to out-of-frame rearrangements, and those results were checked against IGoR. In a later analysis, hypergeometric tests were used to score TCR-TCR, TCR-HLA and TCR-CMV co-occurrence, with a repertoire-size bias correction applied to TCR pairs. False discovery rates were estimated in a later analysis by permuting HLA or CMV assignments 20 times. In a later analysis, co-occurring TCRs were grouped using DBSCAN, and TCRdist sequence similarity was added for clustering within HLA-allele-positive subsets. For co-occurrence clustering, repertoires with fewer than 30,000 or more than 120,000 public chains were excluded, along with about five repertoires with anomalous nucleotide sharing. The table was pulled from immuneACCESS by TCRdb, which kept in-frame rearrangements only. Such tables lose some clones; where checked, under half of the loss comes from unresolved V genes, and the rest has no known cause. V and J calls and clone size are as listed in that table; D and trimming were resolved from the DNA. The sample records roughly 110,000 clones, approximately 80% of which are singletons. Of the sample, 10% to 15% falls within the top ten clones.

The cohort consisted of 650 to 700 healthy bone marrow donors. At the time of sampling, every cohort member was nominally healthy, though immune exposures that went unrecorded were likely present. The donor was CMV seropositive and belonged to the group of 250 to 350 seropositive cohort members. A peripheral blood sample was collected from each donor, and TCR beta sequencing was performed on peripheral blood mononuclear cells. Genomic DNA was extracted from the blood cell samples with the Qiagen DNeasy Blood Extraction Kit. The sample consisted of PBMCs. The receptor comes from a middle-aged woman in good health and CMV-seropositive. In this chain, TRBV5-4 is recombined with TRBJ1-1; no D gene call is confident. The nucleotide sequence is given as TGTGCCAGCAGCTTCATGCGGGTTTCGACTGACACTGAAGCTTTCTTT. This encodes CASSFMRVSTDTEAFF. Here the CDR3 is joined to the reference TRBV5-4 and TRBJ1-1 genes, and the full variable domain is: ETGVTQSPTHLIKTRGQQVTLRCSSQSGHNTVSWYQQALGQGPQFIFQYYREEENGRGNFPPRFSGLQFPNYSSELNVNALELDDSALYLCASSFMRVSTDTEAFFGQGTRLTVV.